This T cell receptor (beta chain) came from a study of T cell responses to AZD1222 COVID-19 vaccine (dated by TCRdb to the early 2020s). For context, the study as a whole: AZD1222 recipients given second doses at about 4 weeks or at about 12 weeks were pooled, since spike-specific TCR depth and breadth were not found to differ between the two schedules. TCR sequencing covered approximately 230 trial participants: around 210 given two doses of AZD1222 and 26 given two doses of MenACWY control vaccine. Enrollment into the trials was organized by age into subgroups of 18-55, 56-69 and 70-plus years, and those subgroups contained roughly 160, 29 and 62 TCR-sequenced participants, respectively. Here is what the overall study found, with its caveats: After two AZD1222 doses, both the breadth and the depth of spike-specific TCRs were significantly higher than at day 0 and than in MenACWY recipients. Conclusions about previously exposed vaccinees were limited because only 6 or 7 AZD1222 recipients were SARS-CoV-2 seropositive at baseline. In the small 56-69-year group, the increase in depth fell short of significance, most likely because of low power. Epitopes outside the regions mutated in the B.1.351 and B.1.1.7 variants were reportedly recognized by nearly half of the unique spike-specific TCRs. Most participants were white British and females outnumbered males, and the authors suggested that clonal diversity may have been underestimated. CD4 TCRs associated with the vaccine covered the entire spike protein, and the dominant responses were in regions 160-218 and 743-854. Because no samples from the day 14 peak response were available, repertoires could be characterized only after the peak T cell response.

Per the publication, the time point label means: baseline before first vaccination. Vaccinee samples came from UK trials COV001 and COV002, including a single-blind randomized controlled phase 2/3 trial of AZD1222 (ChAdOx1 nCoV-19) in healthy adults. Trial participant PBMC samples were collected at day 0 and day 28 after the second dose for TCRbeta chain sequencing. The CDR3 regions of human TCRbeta chains were analyzed by immunosequencing. On the study's bioinformatics: TCRs in the repertoires were matched against a reference library of SARS-CoV-2-specific TCRs that had been generated with the MIRA antigen-specificity platform. Breadth was defined as the fraction of unique TCRs that were SARS-CoV-2-associated, and depth was defined as the fraction of total T cells that were SARS-CoV-2-associated. Using the MIRA data, each spike-specific TCR was assigned both to the spike region to which the TCR was reactive and to a CD4 or CD8 class. Log10-transformed breadth and depth values were compared by one-way ANOVA with Sidak's multiple comparisons tests. TCRdb retrieved this table from immuneACCESS and kept in-frame rearrangements only. Not all clones are present; in checked studies, unresolved V genes account for under half, and no reason is known for the remainder. D and trimming were read from the DNA, whereas the V and J calls and clone size are those reported in that table. The table for this sample lists fewer than 250,000 clones; about 92% of them were counted only once. The leading ten clones occupy roughly 1.4% of the sample.

Of note for this clone: Its cognate antigen has yet to be identified. Nothing much larger sits one base from this clone, and base qualities are not available.

This specimen consisted of peripheral blood, obtained on day 0 of AZD1222 vaccination. The clonotype was recovered from an adult in good health.

The nucleotide sequence is given as TGTGCCAGCAGCTTAGGGGGCTCAAGGGCGAACACTGAAGCTTTCTTT. Its coded protein is CASSLGGSRANTEAFF. The sequence links TRBV7-3 to TRBJ1-1; the best D guess is TRBD1, with 6 bases matching. The germline ends are 14 bases apart after V is trimmed by 2 bases and J by 1 base. As encoded in the germline V gene, CDR1 is SGHTA while CDR2 is FQGTGA. Taken from cysteine to phenylalanine, the CDR3 has 16 residues. The kept DNA is CDR3 alone, 48 bases in frame from the first base.